This is a list of T cell receptor beta chains from one sample in a study of OX40 agonist ivuxolimab in advanced cancers. The method was immunoSEQ multiplex PCR; TCRdb's version includes in-frame clones alone and lacks a portion of them. This repertoire shows over 65,000 clones, more than 80% found once; its top ten account for around 2.1%. The material was CD4+ or CD8+ T cells sorted from blood, obtained in a trial of the OX40 agonist ivuxolimab. Receptor source: an adult with an advanced solid tumor such as melanoma, head and neck, liver or kidney cancer. Both conserved end residues are part of each CDR3. The order of the fields is V gene, D gene, J gene, clone size, CDR3 protein, CDR3 DNA. D genes are given only for firm matches. Some rows mark clone size as missing; the rest say once, few, many or name a class of expanded clone.

>TRBV19|-|TRBJ2-1|-
CASSVRGYEQFF
TGTGCCAGTAGTGTGCGGGGATATGAGCAGTTCTTC
>TRBV5-5|-|TRBJ1-3|-
CASSLELSGNTIYF
TGTGCCAGCAGCTTGGAACTTTCTGGAAACACCATATATTTT
>TRBV14|TRBD1|TRBJ2-2|-
CASSQRTGLNTGELFF
TGTGCCAGCAGCCAAAGGACAGGGCTTAACACCGGGGAGCTGTTTTTT
>TRBV6-1|-|TRBJ1-5|-
CASSGTLTGNQPQHF
TGTGCCAGCAGTGGCACTTTAACAGGGAATCAGCCCCAGCATTTT
>TRBV11-2|-|TRBJ2-7|-
CASSLGFGSYEQYF
TGTGCCAGCAGCTTAGGATTTGGTAGCTACGAGCAGTACTTC
>TRBV5-4|-|TRBJ2-5|-
CASSLALVGAGETQYF
TGTGCCAGCAGCTTGGCCCTGGTTGGGGCGGGGGAGACCCAGTACTTC
>TRBV5-4|-|TRBJ1-2|-
CASSPVGGGNLGYTF
TGTGCCAGCAGCCCGGTCGGCGGCGGAAATCTGGGCTACACCTTC
>TRBV5-4|-|TRBJ2-7|-
CASSLSQTYEQYF
TGTGCCAGCAGCTTGAGTCAGACCTACGAGCAGTACTTC
>TRBV10-3|-|TRBJ2-1|-
CAISESGFEQFF
TGTGCCATCAGTGAGTCGGGTTTTGAGCAGTTCTTC
>TRBV2|-|TRBJ1-2|-
CASSEITAGYTF
TGTGCCAGCAGTGAAATTACCGCGGGCTACACCTTC
>TRBV27|TRBD2|TRBJ2-7|-
CASTTARLAGDKQYF
TGTGCCAGCACCACCGCCCGACTAGCGGGAGATAAGCAGTACTTC
>TRBV6-6|TRBD2|TRBJ2-7|once
CASMLTGTRAYEQYF
TGTGCCAGCATGCTAACCGGGACTAGGGCCTACGAGCAGTACTTC
>TRBV2|TRBD1|TRBJ1-4|once
CASLTSRDSKTNEKLFF
TGTGCCAGCCTAACCTCCCGGGACAGCAAAACTAATGAAAAACTGTTTTTT
>TRBV18|-|TRBJ2-4|-
CASSPTNLTIAKNIQYF
TGTGCCAGCTCACCAACGAATCTTACGATAGCCAAAAACATTCAGTACTTC
>TRBV18|-|TRBJ1-1|-
CASSPKSQDLGTEAFF
TGTGCCAGCTCACCGAAAAGCCAGGATTTGGGCACTGAAGCTTTCTTT
>TRBV11-2|TRBD2|TRBJ2-5|-
CASSFLAGGREAQYF
TGTGCCAGCAGCTTTCTTGCGGGAGGAAGAGAGGCCCAGTACTTC
>TRBV6-1|-|TRBJ1-5|-
CASRVTLSVNQPQHF
TGTGCCAGCAGAGTGACACTCTCGGTCAATCAGCCCCAGCATTTT
>TRBV2|-|TRBJ2-7|-
CASSGTERVRQYF
TGTGCCAGCAGTGGTACGGAACGGGTAAGGCAGTACTTC
>TRBV7-2|-|TRBJ2-7|-
CASSLQRGRGSYEQYF
TGTGCCAGCAGCTTACAAAGGGGGCGGGGGAGTTACGAGCAGTACTTC
>TRBV5-6|-|TRBJ1-6|-
CASSLFSEQNSPLHF
TGTGCCAGCAGCTTGTTTTCCGAACAGAATTCACCCCTCCACTTT
>TRBV9|TRBD1|TRBJ1-3|few
CASSARTGLGNTIYF
TGTGCCAGCAGCGCGCGGACAGGGTTGGGAAACACCATATATTTT
>TRBV7-2|-|TRBJ1-3|-
CASSSGFSGNTIYF
TGTGCCAGCAGTTCAGGGTTCTCTGGAAACACCATATATTTT
>TRBV19|-|TRBJ1-5|-
CASSFGWTQGLNQPQHF
TGTGCCAGTAGTTTTGGGTGGACTCAGGGGTTGAATCAGCCCCAGCATTTT
>TRBV11-2|TRBD1|TRBJ2-7|-
CASRRTGTYEQYF
TGTGCCAGCAGGCGGACAGGGACCTACGAGCAGTACTTC
>TRBV6-6|TRBD1|TRBJ2-7|-
CAGRKGQGAPAEQYF
TGTGCCGGCAGAAAGGGACAGGGGGCCCCTGCCGAGCAGTACTTC
>TRBV7-2|-|TRBJ2-7|-
CASSLSPTTYEQYF
TGTGCCAGCAGCTTGTCCCCAACGACCTACGAGCAGTACTTC
>TRBV7-3|-|TRBJ1-5|-
CASSLGHQPQHF
TGTGCCAGCAGCTTAGGTCATCAGCCCCAGCATTTT
>TRBV28|-|TRBJ1-5|-
CASSSGGSNQPQHF
TGTGCCAGCAGTTCGGGCGGAAGCAATCAGCCCCAGCATTTT
>TRBV28|-|TRBJ2-7|-
CASSLTRLGEEEQYF
TGTGCCAGCAGTTTAACGCGCCTGGGTGAGGAAGAGCAGTACTTC
>TRBV6-6|-|TRBJ1-2|-
CASSPPKGVGYGYTF
TGTGCCAGCAGTCCCCCCAAGGGGGTAGGGTATGGCTACACCTTC
>TRBV7-2|-|TRBJ1-3|once
CASSLNMDTIYF
TGTGCCAGCAGCTTAAATATGGATACCATATATTTT
>TRBV15|-|TRBJ1-5|few
CATRALSENQPQHF
TGTGCCACCAGGGCCCTCAGCGAGAATCAGCCCCAGCATTTT
>TRBV29-1|TRBD2|TRBJ2-7|-
CSAGTTYEQYF
TGCAGCGCCGGGACTACCTACGAGCAGTACTTC
>TRBV28|-|TRBJ1-2|few
CASSLIYRDGYTF
TGTGCCAGCAGTTTAATATACAGGGATGGCTACACCTTC
>TRBV4-2|TRBD2|TRBJ2-3|-
CASSPRNPFGLAGSSTDTQYF
TGTGCCAGCAGCCCACGAAACCCCTTCGGGCTAGCGGGGTCGAGCACAGATACGCAGTATTTT
>TRBV5-1|-|TRBJ2-5|-
CASSLSSARETQYF
TGCGCCAGCAGCTTGTCGTCAGCGAGGGAGACCCAGTACTTC
>TRBV6-6|TRBD2|TRBJ2-7|-
CASSSPGLAGGYEQYF
TGTGCCAGCAGTTCACCGGGACTAGCGGGTGGTTACGAGCAGTACTTC
>TRBV27|-|TRBJ2-7|-
CASSPRQGGIRNEQYF
TGTGCCAGCAGTCCCAGACAGGGAGGGATCCGAAACGAGCAGTACTTC
>TRBV11-2|-|TRBJ2-2|once
CASSLVTGTGELFF
TGTGCCAGCAGCTTAGTCACGGGCACCGGGGAGCTGTTTTTT
>TRBV6-5|-|TRBJ1-1|-
CASRYTRSQNTEAFF
TGTGCCAGCAGGTATACCAGGTCTCAGAACACTGAAGCTTTCTTT
>TRBV5-1|-|TRBJ2-7|-
CASSFDSGEQYF
TGCGCCAGCAGCTTCGACAGCGGAGAGCAGTACTTC
>TRBV7-9|-|TRBJ1-5|-
CASSWGTGSNQPQHF
TGTGCCAGCAGCTGGGGCACCGGGAGCAATCAGCCCCAGCATTTT
>TRBV6-5|-|TRBJ1-5|-
CASGTGQPQHF
TGTGCCAGCGGTACGGGGCAGCCCCAGCATTTT
>TRBV5-1|-|TRBJ2-4|-
CASSLRSDIQYF
TGCGCCAGCAGCTTAAGATCGGACATTCAGTACTTC
>TRBV10-3|TRBD1|TRBJ1-5|-
CAISEGQGGGQPQHF
TGTGCCATCAGTGAAGGACAGGGCGGAGGTCAGCCCCAGCATTTT
>TRBV7-2|-|TRBJ1-4|-
CASSLTGRATNEKLFF
TGTGCCAGCAGCTTAACAGGGAGGGCAACTAATGAAAAACTGTTTTTT
>TRBV5-1|-|TRBJ2-3|once
CASSFMIAASTDTQYF
TGCGCCAGCAGCTTTATGATAGCGGCTAGCACAGATACGCAGTATTTT
>TRBV6-6|TRBD1|TRBJ1-2|-
CASGPSGTGGGYTF
TGTGCCAGCGGACCTTCCGGGACAGGGGGAGGCTACACCTTC
>TRBV6-5|-|TRBJ1-4|-
CASSYSGGWEKLFF
TGTGCCAGCAGTTACTCGGGGGGTTGGGAAAAACTGTTTTTT
>TRBV19|TRBD1|TRBJ1-2|few
CASSMMQGAYGYTF
TGTGCCAGTAGTATGATGCAGGGGGCGTACGGCTACACCTTC
>TRBV28|-|TRBJ1-1|-
CASSLQGTEAFF
TGTGCCAGCAGTCTCCAGGGAACTGAAGCTTTCTTT
>TRBV5-4|-|TRBJ2-5|-
CASSLRLTQETQYF
TGTGCCAGCAGCTTGAGACTAACCCAAGAGACCCAGTACTTC